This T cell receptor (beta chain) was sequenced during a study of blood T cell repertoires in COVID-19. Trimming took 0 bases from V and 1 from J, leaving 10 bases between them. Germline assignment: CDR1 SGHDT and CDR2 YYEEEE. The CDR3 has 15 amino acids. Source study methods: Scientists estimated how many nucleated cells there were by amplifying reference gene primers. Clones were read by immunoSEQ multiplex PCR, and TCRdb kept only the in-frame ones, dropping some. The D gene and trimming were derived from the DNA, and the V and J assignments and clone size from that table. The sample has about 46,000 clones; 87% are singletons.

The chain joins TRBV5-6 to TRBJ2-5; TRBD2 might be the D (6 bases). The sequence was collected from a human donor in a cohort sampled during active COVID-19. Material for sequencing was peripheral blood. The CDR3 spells CASSLGLGLQETQYF. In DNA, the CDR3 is TGTGCCAGCAGCTTGGGACTAGGCCTCCAAGAGACCCAGTACTTC.